These T cell receptor beta chains were read from a single sample in a study of T cells in Graves' hyperthyroidism and ophthalmopathy. One entry per CDR3 protein results from TCRdb running MiXCR on the multiplex PCR reads. The table shows 500,000 to 700,000 distinct CDR3 sequences, with about a sixth occurring only once. The source material was blood. The receptor set was obtained from a woman younger than 30 with Graves' hyperthyroidism. CDR3s include the opening cysteine and the closing phenylalanine or tryptophan. Fields, in order: J gene, V gene, D gene, clone size, CDR3 protein, CDR3 DNA. The D gene is left open where the match is weak. Not all rows give a size; the values are once, few, many and, for expanded clones, a class.

>TRBJ2-7|TRBV5-1|TRBD2|many
CASSWTSGSGEQYF
TGCGCCAGCAGCTGGACTAGCGGGAGCGGCGAGCAGTACTTC
>TRBJ1-3|TRBV12-3/TRBV12-4|TRBD1|many
CASSSLGQGDSSGNTIYF
TGTGCCAGCAGTTCCTTGGGACAGGGAGATTCCTCTGGAAACACCATATATTTT
>TRBJ2-1|TRBV28|TRBD1|few
CASSFGLRGLTRNEQFF
TGTGCCAGCAGTTTTGGTCTCAGGGGGCTAACCCGCAATGAGCAGTTCTTC
>TRBJ2-2|TRBV7-8|.|.
CASSLARLALKELFF
TGTGCCAGCAGCTTAGCGCGGCTAGCCCTGAAGGAGCTGTTTTTT
>TRBJ2-3|TRBV6-1|TRBD2|many
CASSALAGGVDTQYF
TGTGCCAGCAGTGCACTAGCGGGGGGAGTGGATACGCAGTATTTT
>TRBJ2-7|TRBV4-1|.|.
CASSQQGPQGEQYF
TGCGCCAGCAGCCAACAGGGGCCGCAGGGCGAGCAGTACTTC
>TRBJ2-3|TRBV7-8|.|few
CASSFGGFTDTQYF
TGTGCCAGCAGCTTTGGAGGGTTCACAGATACGCAGTATTTT
>TRBJ1-5|TRBV7-8|TRBD1|.
CASSLEVGTALSNQPQHF
TGTGCCAGCAGCTTAGAAGTAGGGACAGCACTTAGCAATCAGCCCCAGCATTTT
>TRBJ2-7|TRBV7-2|TRBD2|many
CASSFGLAEQYF
TGTGCCAGCAGCTTCGGACTAGCGGAGCAGTACTTC
>TRBJ2-5|TRBV7-2|.|few
CASSQGTRGKTQYF
TGTGCCAGCAGCCAGGGGACTCGGGGGAAGACCCAGTACTTC
>TRBJ2-3|TRBV3-1|.|few
CASTRQGGTDTQYF
TGTGCCAGCACCCGACAGGGAGGGACAGATACGCAGTATTTT
>TRBJ1-6|TRBV5-1|.|.
CASSPDPSISSPLHF
TGCGCCAGCAGCCCGGACCCGTCTATTAGTTCACCCCTCCACTTT
>TRBJ2-1|TRBV20-1|TRBD2|many
CSAQPGSGGPLNEQFF
TGCAGTGCCCAACCGGGGAGCGGGGGGCCTCTCAATGAGCAGTTCTTC
>TRBJ2-5|TRBV5-1|TRBD2|.
CASSLGTSEETQYF
TGCGCCAGCAGCTTGGGGACTAGCGAAGAGACCCAGTACTTC